This entry features one TCR beta chain sequence. This sample is drawn from a study of blood T cell repertoires in COVID-19. Original handling: Nucleated cell number was recorded as an estimate derived from reference gene primer amplification. The data were produced by immunoSEQ multiplex PCR, yet TCRdb's version contains in-frame clones alone and is incomplete. For V, J and clone size, that table is used; D and trimming come from the DNA. The sample carries about 93,000 clones, more than 65% recorded once. The V and J ends lost 7 bases and 3 bases respectively, with 10 bases between them. CDR3 length: 13 residues.

The chain links TRBV12-3 or TRBV12-4 to TRBJ2-1, with a tentative D call TRBD1 (6 bases). Sample: peripheral blood. The TCR originated in a human donor in a cohort sampled during active COVID-19. Written as DNA, the CDR3 is TGTGCCAGCAAGGGACAAATCTACAATGAGCAGTTCTTC. This encodes CASKGQIYNEQFF.